These 21 T cell receptor beta chains came from one sample sequenced in a study of blood T cell repertoires in COVID-19. The repertoire was sequenced with immunoSEQ multiplex PCR; TCRdb's copy has only in-frame clones and lacks some. The table lists a few hundred thousand clones, roughly 86% of them singletons. The sample consisted of peripheral blood. The receptors were gathered from a man in his forties or fifties who had recovered from COVID-19.

The chain carries TRBV15 and TRBJ1-5, with 7 bases identical to TRBD1. CDR1 and CDR2 (germline): LNHNV, YYDKDF (reference sequence). The CDR3 is 15 amino acids. Trimming removed 1 base from V and 6 bases from J; junction bases left unmatched: 6. The CDR3 spells CATSRVGQGGQPQHF. CDR3 nucleotides: TGTGCCACCAGCAGAGTAGGGCAGGGGGGTCAGCCCCAGCATTTT.

This chain joins TRBV7-9 and TRBJ2-1, with D perhaps matching TRBD2 (6 bases). Germline CDR1 and CDR2: SEHNR and FQNEAQ (reference sequence). V dropped 2 bases and J dropped 6 bases, with 14 bases sitting between them. The CDR3 consists of 15 residues. In DNA, the CDR3 is TGTGCCAGCAGCTTAATTGGCGGGGCCCGCAATGAGCAGTTCTTC. Translation gives CASSLIGGARNEQFF.

This chain connects TRBV10-3 to TRBJ1-2; D remains unclear. Trimming took 0 bases from V and 3 from J, leaving 11 bases between them. Germline CDR1 reads ENHRY; CDR2 reads SYGVKD. CDR3 length equals 15 residues. CDR3 protein: CAISESGRDYYGYTF. CDR3 coding DNA: TGTGCCATCAGTGAGTCGGGGAGAGATTACTATGGCTACACCTTC.

Only one count was recorded for this clone. This CDR3 reads CASSWIAGGFYNEQFF. As DNA, the CDR3 is TGTGCCAGCAGCTGGATAGCGGGAGGATTCTACAATGAGCAGTTCTTC. V is TRBV7-2 and J is TRBJ2-1, with 10 bases identical to TRBD2. CDR1 is SGHTA, CDR2 FQGNSA, per germline. The CDR3 contains 16 residues. Trimming took 4 bases from V and 3 from J; bases not matched to a gene: 6.

This clone has only a few counts. V gene TRBV3-1 (or the pseudogene TRBV3-2) combines with J gene TRBJ2-3, with D possibly TRBD2 on 5 matching bases. CDR3 size: 14 residues. The germline V gene has CDR1 LGHDT and CDR2 YNNKEL (reference sequence). With 2 bases removed from V and 6 bases from J, the gap between germline ends came to 12 bases. DNA for the CDR3: TGTGCCAGCAGCCAATCCTGGGTAGCGGATACGCAGTATTTT. It is translated as CASSQSWVADTQYF.

This chain links TRBV6-5 with TRBJ2-4, with D perhaps matching TRBD1 (7 bases). The V end lost 6 bases, the J end lost 0 bases, and 12 bases lay between the germline ends. The CDR3 is 15 residues long. Germline CDR1 and CDR2: MNHEY and SVGAGI. The CDR3 DNA reads as TGTGCCAGCAGGGGCGGGACAGTAGCCAAAAACATTCAGTACTTC. This codes for CASRGGTVAKNIQYF.

The V call is TRBV2, the J call TRBJ2-3; D not resolved. The CDR3 consists of 13 residues. Trimming pared 4 bases from V and 3 bases from J, leaving 8 bases between. Per germline, CDR1 SNHLY and CDR2 FYNNEI. CDR3 sequence: CASSGPRTDTQYF. DNA of the CDR3: TGTGCCAGCAGTGGGCCTAGAACAGATACGCAGTATTTT.

The CDR3 DNA sequence: TGTGCCAGCAGCACCACCAGGGTGAACACTGAAGCTTTCTTT. It is translated as CASSTTRVNTEAFF. The chain is built from TRBV5-6 and TRBJ1-1; possibly TRBD1 for D (5 bases). CDR3 length: 14 residues. Trimming shortened V by 4 bases and J by 0 bases, and 10 bases separated the two germline ends. Germline CDR1 SGHDT, CDR2 YYEEEE.

This rearrangement joins TRBV6-5 to TRBJ1-2; D gene ambiguous. Looked up from germline, CDR1 is MNHEY and CDR2 is SVGAGI. The V end lost 11 bases, the J end lost 1 base, and 11 bases lay between the germline ends. This CDR3 region has 12 residues. CDR3 amino acids: CAGREGNYGYTF. The CDR3 DNA reads TGTGCCGGGAGAGAGGGTAACTATGGCTACACCTTC.

The chain recombines TRBV7-9 with TRBJ2-5; 7 nucleotides match TRBD1. The CDR3 is made up of 13 amino acids. V gave up 3 bases and J gave up 5 bases; unmatched junction bases: 3. Germline CDR1 and CDR2: SEHNR and FQNEAQ (reference sequence). In DNA, the CDR3 is TGTGCCAGCAGCTTTAGAGGGGGCGAGACCCAGTACTTC. Its protein product is CASSFRGGETQYF.

The chain has TRBV5-5 and TRBJ2-3, with 8 bases lining up with TRBD2. With V trimmed by 2 bases and J by 7 bases, 9 bases remained unmatched. Germline CDR1 reads SGHKS; CDR2 reads YYEKEE (reference sequence). CDR3 length: 15 amino acids. In nucleotides, the CDR3 is TGTGCCAGCAGCTTTTCAGCGGGAGCCGTTTATACGCAGTATTTT. It yields the protein CASSFSAGAVYTQYF.

V usage is TRBV19 and J usage is TRBJ1-5; D is possibly TRBD1 (5 bases). The germline gives CDR1 LNHDA, CDR2 SQIVND (reference sequence). The CDR3 runs to 13 residues. V was pared by 9 bases and J by 7 bases, with 16 bases between. The CDR3 DNA reads as TGTGCCAGCACTCTGACGGGGGTCCAGCCCCAGCATTTT. This gives the protein CASTLTGVQPQHF.

The chain uses TRBV11-1 and TRBJ2-7; 7 nucleotides agree with TRBD1. The germline CDR1 and CDR2 sequences are SGHAT and FQDESV (reference sequence). The V segment lost 5 bases and the J segment 7 bases; nucleotides outside the gene matches: 8. This CDR3 is built from 13 residues. The CDR3 nucleotides are TGTGCCAGCAGCCCGGTCCCGGGACAGGAGCAGTACTTC. It codes for CASSPVPGQEQYF.

This chain connects TRBV18 to TRBJ2-2, with TRBD2 as a possible D gene (8 bases). This CDR3 spans 18 amino acids. Germline assignment: CDR1 KGHSH and CDR2 LQKENI. Trimming took off 2 bases at V and 0 bases at J, with 16 bases between the two ends. The DNA of the CDR3 is TGTGCCAGCTCACCAATTAATAGCGGGACAGCGAACACCGGGGAGCTGTTTTTT. Amino acid sequence: CASSPINSGTANTGELFF.

This clone turned up a few times. CDR3 nucleotides: TGCGCCAGCAGCCCCGGGGTAGCGGCGGTAACAGATACGCAGTATTTT. It is translated as CASSPGVAAVTDTQYF. The V call is TRBV5-1, the J call TRBJ2-3; TRBD2 is a possible D gene (6 bases). Germline CDR1 reads SGHRS; CDR2 reads YFSETQ. Trimming took off 4 bases at V and 3 bases at J, with 18 bases between the two ends. The CDR3 covers 16 residues.

The chain's CDR3 is CASRANRVTQYF. The CDR3, as DNA: TGTGCCAGCAGGGCCAACCGGGTGACCCAGTACTTC. The rearrangement links TRBV6-5 to TRBJ2-5; unclear D gene. V dropped 6 bases and J dropped 7 bases, with 12 bases sitting between them. Germline V lookup: CDR1 MNHEY, CDR2 SVGAGI. The CDR3 extends over 12 amino acids.

This chain connects TRBV30 to TRBJ2-7; D possibly corresponds to TRBD1 (5 bases). V dropped 8 bases and J dropped 3 bases, with 26 bases sitting between them. The CDR3 is 16 amino acids. CDR1 GTSNPN and CDR2 SVGIG come from the germline V gene (reference sequence). CDR3 DNA: TGTGCCGGAGAAACCAACGAACCGGCAGGGATCTACGAGCAGTACTTC. Encoded protein: CAGETNEPAGIYEQYF.

The J gene is TRBJ1-1, the V gene TRBV29-1; 7 nucleotides agree with TRBD1. Germline trimming cut 7 bases from V and 2 bases from J; bases unmatched to any gene: 7. The CDR3 contains 13 residues. From germline, CDR1 is SQVTM and CDR2 ANQGSEA. The CDR3 reads CSALDRKNTEAFF. For the CDR3, the DNA is TGCAGCGCCCTGGACAGGAAAAACACTGAAGCTTTCTTT.

The chain employs TRBV5-1 and TRBJ2-5; possibly TRBD2 for D (5 bases). The V gene lost 2 bases and the J gene lost 5 bases, with 16 bases spanning the gap. CDR1 is SGHRS and CDR2 is YFSETQ in the germline V gene. CDR3 length equals 15 residues. CDR3 amino acids: CASSFAGGRDETQYF. The CDR3 DNA reads as TGCGCCAGCAGCTTCGCTGGTGGACGGGATGAGACCCAGTACTTC.

About this clone itself: Different DNA sequences within this sample yield the same CDR3. The chain uses TRBV12-3 or TRBV12-4 and TRBJ1-1; tentatively, D is TRBD1 (5 bases). The CDR3 has 13 amino acids. Between the trimmed V and J ends, which lost 6 bases and 1 base, there was a span of 9 bases. CDR3 sequence: CASSPRGNTEAFF. Here the CDR3 DNA reads TGTGCCAGCAGCCCTAGGGGGAACACTGAAGCTTTCTTT.

The chain combines TRBV7-9 with TRBJ2-5, with D maybe TRBD1 (5 bases). The CDR3 contains 13 residues. V was clipped by 2 bases and J by 5 bases, with 9 bases between them. Looked up from germline, CDR1 is SEHNR and CDR2 is FQNEAQ (reference sequence). The CDR3 DNA follows: TGTGCCAGCAGCTTACCCTCAGGGGAGACCCAGTACTTC. Its translation is CASSLPSGETQYF.